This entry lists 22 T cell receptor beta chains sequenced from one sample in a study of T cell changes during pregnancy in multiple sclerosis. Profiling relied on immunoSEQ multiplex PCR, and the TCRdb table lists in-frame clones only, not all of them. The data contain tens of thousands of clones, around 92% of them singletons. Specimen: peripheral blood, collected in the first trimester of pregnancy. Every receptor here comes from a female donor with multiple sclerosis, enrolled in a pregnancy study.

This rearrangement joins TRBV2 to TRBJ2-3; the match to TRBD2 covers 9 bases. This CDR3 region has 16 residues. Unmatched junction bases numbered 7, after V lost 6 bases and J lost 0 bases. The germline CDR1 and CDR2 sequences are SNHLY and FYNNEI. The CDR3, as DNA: TGTGCCAGCAGCCGCCGCGGGGGGGTAAGCACAGATACGCAGTATTTT. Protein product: CASSRRGGVSTDTQYF. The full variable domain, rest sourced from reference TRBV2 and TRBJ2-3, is EPEVTQTPSHQVTQMGQEVILRCVPISNHLYFYWYRQILGQKVEFLVSFYNNEISEKSEIFDDQFSVERPDGSNFTLKIRSTKLEDSAMYFCASSRRGGVSTDTQYFGPGTRLTVL.

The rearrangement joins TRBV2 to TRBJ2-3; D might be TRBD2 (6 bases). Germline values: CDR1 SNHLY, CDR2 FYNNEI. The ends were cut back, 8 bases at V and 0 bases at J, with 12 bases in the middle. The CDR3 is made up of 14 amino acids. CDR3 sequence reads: CASVWDSSTDTQYF. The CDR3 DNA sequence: TGTGCCAGCGTGTGGGACTCTAGCACAGATACGCAGTATTTT.

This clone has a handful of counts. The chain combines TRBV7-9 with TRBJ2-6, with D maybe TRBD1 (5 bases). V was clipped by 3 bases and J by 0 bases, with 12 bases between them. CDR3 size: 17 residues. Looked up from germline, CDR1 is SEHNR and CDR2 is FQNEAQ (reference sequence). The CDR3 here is CASSLTVKSSGANVLTF. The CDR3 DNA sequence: TGTGCCAGCAGCTTGACAGTAAAAAGCTCTGGGGCCAACGTCCTGACTTTC.

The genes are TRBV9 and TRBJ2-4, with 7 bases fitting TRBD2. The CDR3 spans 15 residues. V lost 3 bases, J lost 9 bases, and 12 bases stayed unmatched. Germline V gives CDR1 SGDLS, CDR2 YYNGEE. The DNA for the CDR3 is TGTGCCAGCAGCGCTTACGGGGGGTTTGATGGCATTCAGTACTTC. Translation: CASSAYGGFDGIQYF.

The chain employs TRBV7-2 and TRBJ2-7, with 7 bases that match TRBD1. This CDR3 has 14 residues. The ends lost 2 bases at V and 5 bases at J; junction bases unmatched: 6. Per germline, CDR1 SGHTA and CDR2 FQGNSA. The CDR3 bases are TGTGCCAGCAGCTTAACAAGACAGGGAGACGAGCAGTACTTC. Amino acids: CASSLTRQGDEQYF.

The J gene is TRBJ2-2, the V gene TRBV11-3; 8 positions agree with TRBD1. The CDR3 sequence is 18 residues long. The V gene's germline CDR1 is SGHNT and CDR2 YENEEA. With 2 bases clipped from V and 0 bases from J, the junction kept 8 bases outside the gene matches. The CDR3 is CASSLRLSTGANTGELFF. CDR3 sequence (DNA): TGTGCCAGCAGCTTAAGACTCTCGACAGGGGCGAACACCGGGGAGCTGTTTTTT.

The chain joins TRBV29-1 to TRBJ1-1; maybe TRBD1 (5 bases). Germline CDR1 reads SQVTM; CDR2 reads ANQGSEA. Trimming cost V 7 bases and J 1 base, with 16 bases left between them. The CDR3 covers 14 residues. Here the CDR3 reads CSAAPWGQNTEAFF. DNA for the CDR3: TGCAGCGCAGCCCCTTGGGGCCAGAACACTGAAGCTTTCTTT.

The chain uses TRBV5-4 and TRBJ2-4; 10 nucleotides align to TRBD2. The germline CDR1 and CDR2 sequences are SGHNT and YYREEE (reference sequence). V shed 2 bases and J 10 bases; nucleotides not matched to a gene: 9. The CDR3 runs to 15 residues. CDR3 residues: CASSFSGGAQSIQYF. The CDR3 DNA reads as TGTGCCAGCAGCTTCAGCGGGGGGGCTCAGAGTATTCAGTACTTC.

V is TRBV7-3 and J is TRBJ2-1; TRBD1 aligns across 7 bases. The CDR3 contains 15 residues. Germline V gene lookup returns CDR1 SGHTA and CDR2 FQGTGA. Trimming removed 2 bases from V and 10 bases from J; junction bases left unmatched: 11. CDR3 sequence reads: CASSLSTGVVGEQFF. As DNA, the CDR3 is TGTGCCAGCAGCTTATCAACAGGGGTAGTGGGGGAGCAGTTCTTC.

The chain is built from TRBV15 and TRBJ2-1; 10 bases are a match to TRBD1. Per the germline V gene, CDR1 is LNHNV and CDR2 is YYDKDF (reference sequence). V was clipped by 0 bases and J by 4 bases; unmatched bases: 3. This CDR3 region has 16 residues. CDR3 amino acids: CATSRDRDRGYNEQFF. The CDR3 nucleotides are TGTGCCACCAGCAGAGATCGGGACAGGGGTTACAATGAGCAGTTCTTC. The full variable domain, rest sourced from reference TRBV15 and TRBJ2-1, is DAMVIQNPRYQVTQFGKPVTLSCSQTLNHNVMYWYQQKSSQAPKLLFHYYDKDFNNEADTPDNFQSRRPNTSFCFLDIRSPGLGDTAMYLCATSRDRDRGYNEQFFGPGTRLTVL.

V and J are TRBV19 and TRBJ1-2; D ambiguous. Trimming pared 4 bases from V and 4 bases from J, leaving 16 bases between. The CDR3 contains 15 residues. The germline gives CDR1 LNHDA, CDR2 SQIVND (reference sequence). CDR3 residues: CASSTRPGVGYGYTF. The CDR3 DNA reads TGTGCCAGTAGTACGAGACCCGGAGTGGGCTATGGCTACACCTTC. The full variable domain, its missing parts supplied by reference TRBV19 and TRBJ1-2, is DGGITQSPKYLFRKEGQNVTLSCEQNLNHDAMYWYRQDPGQGLRLIYYSQIVNDFQKGDIAEGYSVSREKKESFPLTVTSAQKNPTAFYLCASSTRPGVGYGYTFGSGTRLTVV.

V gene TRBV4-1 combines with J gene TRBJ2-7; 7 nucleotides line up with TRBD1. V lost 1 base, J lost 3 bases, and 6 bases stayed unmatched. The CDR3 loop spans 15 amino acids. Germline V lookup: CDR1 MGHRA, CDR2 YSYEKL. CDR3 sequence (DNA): TGCGCCAGCAGCCAAGGGGAGAACAGGGGCTACGAGCAGTACTTC. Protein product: CASSQGENRGYEQYF.

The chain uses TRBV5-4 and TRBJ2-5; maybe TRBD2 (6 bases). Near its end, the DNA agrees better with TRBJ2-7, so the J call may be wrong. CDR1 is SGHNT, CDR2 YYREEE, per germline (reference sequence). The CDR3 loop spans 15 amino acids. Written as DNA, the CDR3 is TGTGCCAGCAGCTTGGCCTCTGGAGGGTTGCACGAGCAGTACTTC. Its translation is CASSLASGGLHEQYF.

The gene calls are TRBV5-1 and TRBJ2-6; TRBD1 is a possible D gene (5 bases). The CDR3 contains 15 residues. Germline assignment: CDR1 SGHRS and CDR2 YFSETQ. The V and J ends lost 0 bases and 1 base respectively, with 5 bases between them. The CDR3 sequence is CASSLEGSGANVLTF. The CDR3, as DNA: TGCGCCAGCAGCTTGGAGGGGTCTGGGGCCAACGTCCTGACTTTC.

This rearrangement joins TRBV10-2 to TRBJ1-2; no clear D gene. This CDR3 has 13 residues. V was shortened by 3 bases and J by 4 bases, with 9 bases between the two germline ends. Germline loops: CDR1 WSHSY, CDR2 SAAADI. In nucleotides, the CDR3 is TGCGCCAGCAGTGAACTCAAAAGCTATGGCTACACCTTC. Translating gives CASSELKSYGYTF.

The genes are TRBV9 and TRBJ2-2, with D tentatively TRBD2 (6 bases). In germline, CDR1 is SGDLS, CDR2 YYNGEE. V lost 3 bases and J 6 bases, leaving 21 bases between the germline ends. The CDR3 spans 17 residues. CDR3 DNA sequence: TGTGCCAGCAGCGCCACAGGCTCTCTCGGCGGGGCCGGGGAGCTGTTTTTT. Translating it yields CASSATGSLGGAGELFF.

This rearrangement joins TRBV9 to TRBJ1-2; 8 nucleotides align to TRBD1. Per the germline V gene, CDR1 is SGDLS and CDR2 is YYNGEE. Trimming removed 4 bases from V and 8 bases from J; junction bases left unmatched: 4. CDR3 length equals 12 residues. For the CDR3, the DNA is TGTGCCAGCAGCACCCGGACAGGGGGCTACACCTTC. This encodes CASSTRTGGYTF.

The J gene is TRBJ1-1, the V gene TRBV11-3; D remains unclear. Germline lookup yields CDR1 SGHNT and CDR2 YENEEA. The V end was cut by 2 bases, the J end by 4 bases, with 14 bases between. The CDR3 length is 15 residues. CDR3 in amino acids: CASSLSAEGSTEAFF. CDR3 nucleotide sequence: TGTGCCAGCAGCTTAAGCGCGGAGGGCAGCACTGAAGCTTTCTTT.

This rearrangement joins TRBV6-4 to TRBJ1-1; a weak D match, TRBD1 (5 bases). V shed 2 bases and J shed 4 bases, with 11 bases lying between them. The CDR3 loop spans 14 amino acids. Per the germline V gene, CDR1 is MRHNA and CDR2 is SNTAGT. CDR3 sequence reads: CASSDRAGGTEAFF. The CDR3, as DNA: TGTGCCAGCAGTGACAGGGCGGGGGGCACTGAAGCTTTCTTT.

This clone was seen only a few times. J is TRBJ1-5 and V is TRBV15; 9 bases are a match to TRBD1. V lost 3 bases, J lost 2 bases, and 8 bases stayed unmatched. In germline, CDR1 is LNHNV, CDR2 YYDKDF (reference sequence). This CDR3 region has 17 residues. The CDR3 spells CATSSQQGARGNQPQHF. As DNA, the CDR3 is TGTGCCACCAGCAGTCAACAGGGGGCGAGGGGCAATCAGCCCCAGCATTTT.

The CDR3 region has the DNA TGTGCCAGCAGCTTGGCAGATAACAATGAGCAGTTCTTC. Protein: CASSLADNNEQFF. This chain connects TRBV11-3 to TRBJ2-1; no firm D call. The CDR3 consists of 13 residues. The germline V gene encodes CDR1 SGHNT and CDR2 YENEEA. Trimming left V 3 bases short and J 5 bases short, with 8 bases between.

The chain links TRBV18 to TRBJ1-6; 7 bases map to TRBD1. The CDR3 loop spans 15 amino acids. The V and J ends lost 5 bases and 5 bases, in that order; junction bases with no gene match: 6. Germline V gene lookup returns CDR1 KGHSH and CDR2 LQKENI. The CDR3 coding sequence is TGTGCCAGCTCAAGGGGGACAGCGGATAATTCACCCCTCCACTTT. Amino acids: CASSRGTADNSPLHF. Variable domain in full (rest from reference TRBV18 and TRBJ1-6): NAGVMQNPRHLVRRRGQEARLRCSPMKGHSHVYWYRQLPEEGLKFMVYLQKENIIDESGMPKERFSAEFPKEGPSILRIQQVVRGDSAAYFCASSRGTADNSPLHFGNGTRLTVT.